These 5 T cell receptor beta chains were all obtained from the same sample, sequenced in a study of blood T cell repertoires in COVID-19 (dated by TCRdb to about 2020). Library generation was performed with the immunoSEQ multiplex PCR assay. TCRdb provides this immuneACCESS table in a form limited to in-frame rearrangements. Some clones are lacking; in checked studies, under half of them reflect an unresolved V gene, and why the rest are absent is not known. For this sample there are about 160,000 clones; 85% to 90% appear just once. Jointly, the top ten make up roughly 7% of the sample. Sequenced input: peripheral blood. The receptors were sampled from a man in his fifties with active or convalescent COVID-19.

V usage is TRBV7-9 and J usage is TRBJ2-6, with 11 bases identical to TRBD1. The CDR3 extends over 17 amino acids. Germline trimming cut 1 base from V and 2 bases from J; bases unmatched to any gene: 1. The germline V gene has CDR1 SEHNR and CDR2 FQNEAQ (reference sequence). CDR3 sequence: CASSLGTGGAGANVLTF. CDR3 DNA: TGTGCCAGCAGCTTAGGGACAGGGGGCGCTGGGGCCAACGTCCTGACTTTC.

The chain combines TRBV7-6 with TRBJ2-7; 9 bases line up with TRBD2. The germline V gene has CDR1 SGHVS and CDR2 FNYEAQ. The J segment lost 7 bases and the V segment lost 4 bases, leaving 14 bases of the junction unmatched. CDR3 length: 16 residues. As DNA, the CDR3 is TGTGCCAGCAGCTCCCGGGTCGCGGGAGGGCTGGGGGAGCAGTACTTC. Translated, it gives CASSSRVAGGLGEQYF.

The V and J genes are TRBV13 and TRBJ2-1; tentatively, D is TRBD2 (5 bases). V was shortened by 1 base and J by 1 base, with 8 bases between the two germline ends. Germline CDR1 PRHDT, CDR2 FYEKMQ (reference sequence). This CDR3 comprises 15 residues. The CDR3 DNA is TGTGCCAGCAGCTTAGAGCGGCGGTCCTACAATGAGCAGTTCTTC. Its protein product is CASSLERRSYNEQFF.

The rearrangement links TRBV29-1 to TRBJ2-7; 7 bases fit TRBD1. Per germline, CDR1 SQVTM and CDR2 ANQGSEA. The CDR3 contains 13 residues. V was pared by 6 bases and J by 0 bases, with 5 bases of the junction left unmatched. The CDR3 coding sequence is TGCAGCGTCGTTAGGGGGCGCTCCTACGAGCAGTACTTC. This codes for CSVVRGRSYEQYF.

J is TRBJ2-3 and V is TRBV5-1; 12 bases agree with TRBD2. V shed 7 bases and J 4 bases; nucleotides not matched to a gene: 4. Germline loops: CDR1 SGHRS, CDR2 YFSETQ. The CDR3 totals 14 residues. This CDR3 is CASRLAGGADTQYF. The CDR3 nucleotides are TGCGCCAGCCGCCTAGCGGGAGGGGCAGATACGCAGTATTTT.